This T cell receptor beta chain was documented in a study of T cells after posttransplantation cyclophosphamide. Study-wide results and caveats: Donor CD8+ memory clones often dominated recipient blood repertoires at later times. Recipient CMV seropositivity and CMV reactivation strongly tracked TRB clonality. Tissue-infiltrating T cells from skin or gut overlapped little with blood T cells.

The naive gate required viable CD3+CD4+ or CD3+CD8+ cells with CCR7+CD45RA+CD45RO-CD95-CD27+CD28+ phenotype. This related bone marrow graft donor gave peripheral blood on the day of marrow donation. The repertoire was sequenced with immunoSEQ multiplex PCR; TCRdb's copy has only in-frame clones and lacks some. Here the sample spans tens of thousands of clones, 97% being singletons. Turning to this clone: What it binds is not known.

Looked up from germline, CDR1 is SQVTM and CDR2 is ANQGSEA. Unmatched junction bases numbered 10, after V lost 8 bases and J lost 4 bases. The CDR3 is made up of 14 amino acids. Specimen: naive CD4+ T cells sorted from PBMCs. The receptor's source is a man in his fifties or sixties in good health, CMV-negative, and a related stem cell transplant donor. This chain connects TRBV29-1 to TRBJ2-3; 9 nucleotides line up with TRBD1. The CDR3 region has the DNA TGCAGCTTTACCGGGACAGGGATCGCAGATACGCAGTATTTT. Translating gives CSFTGTGIADTQYF.